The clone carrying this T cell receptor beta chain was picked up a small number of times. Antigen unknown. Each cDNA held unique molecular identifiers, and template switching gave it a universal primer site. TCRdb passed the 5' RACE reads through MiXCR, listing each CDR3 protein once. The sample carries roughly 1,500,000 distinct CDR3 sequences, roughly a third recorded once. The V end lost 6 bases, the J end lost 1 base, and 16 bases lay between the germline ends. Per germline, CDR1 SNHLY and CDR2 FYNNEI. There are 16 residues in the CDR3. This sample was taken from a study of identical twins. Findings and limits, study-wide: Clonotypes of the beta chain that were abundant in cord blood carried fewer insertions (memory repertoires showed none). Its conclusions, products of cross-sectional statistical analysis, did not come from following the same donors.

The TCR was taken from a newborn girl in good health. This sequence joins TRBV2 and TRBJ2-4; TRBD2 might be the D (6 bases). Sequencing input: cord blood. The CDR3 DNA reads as TGTGCCAGCAGCGCGTCTAGCGTTAAGGCCAAAAACATTCAGTACTTC. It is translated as CASSASSVKAKNIQYF.